The 25 T cell receptor beta chains below were found in one sample sequenced in a study of CD8+ T cells in alopecia areata listed by TCRdb under 2018. Library construction relied on the immunoSEQ multiplex PCR assay. RNA was extracted from all samples and reverse transcribed into cDNA as template for TCR sequencing. The table was pulled from immuneACCESS by TCRdb, which kept in-frame rearrangements only. Such tables lose some clones; where checked, under half of the loss comes from unresolved V genes, and the rest has no known cause. Counted in this sample were about 76,000 clones; over 25% of them appeared once. The ten largest clones represent 15% of the sample. The time point label for this specimen denotes: about four weeks on oral tofacitinib. The treatment or condition label of this sample denotes: oral pan-JAK inhibitor, 5-10 mg twice daily. The source material was CD8+ T cells sorted from blood, sampled at week 4, from a patient treated with tofacitinib. These receptors came from a human donor with alopecia areata.

The chain couples TRBV29-1 to TRBJ1-1; no firm D call. CDR3 length: 13 residues. Trimming pared 3 bases from V and 3 bases from J, leaving 11 bases between. The germline V gene encodes CDR1 SQVTM and CDR2 ANQGSEA. The DNA for the CDR3 is TGCAGCGTTGACTTTTCGAGGGACACTGAAGCTTTCTTT. It yields the protein CSVDFSRDTEAFF.

This clone was recorded a few times. The chain links TRBV7-9 to TRBJ2-7; D unresolved. In germline, CDR1 is SEHNR, CDR2 FQNEAQ (reference sequence). V was clipped by 5 bases and J by 6 bases, with 5 bases between them. This CDR3 spans 10 amino acids. Here the CDR3 reads CASSGSEQYF. In DNA form, the CDR3 reads TGTGCCAGCAGCGGGTCCGAGCAGTACTTC.

The V gene is TRBV29-1, the J gene TRBJ1-2; D not certain. The CDR3 consists of 12 residues. Trimming shortened V by 2 bases and J by 0 bases, and 4 bases separated the two germline ends. Germline-derived CDR1 and CDR2 are SQVTM and ANQGSEA. CDR3: CSVEPPNYGYTF. CDR3 nucleotide sequence: TGCAGCGTTGAACCACCTAACTATGGCTACACCTTC.

This clone was observed a handful of times. This sequence joins TRBV2 and TRBJ2-3; D may match TRBD1 or TRBD2 (5 bases each). CDR3 length: 13 amino acids. Germline V lookup: CDR1 SNHLY, CDR2 FYNNEI. V lost 0 bases, J lost 5 bases, and 6 bases lay in between. This CDR3 reads CASSEAGVDTQYF. The CDR3 DNA reads as TGTGCCAGCAGTGAAGCGGGGGTAGATACGCAGTATTTT. Combining the CDR3 with reference TRBV2 and TRBJ2-3 gives the whole variable domain EPEVTQTPSHQVTQMGQEVILRCVPISNHLYFYWYRQILGQKVEFLVSFYNNEISEKSEIFDDQFSVERPDGSNFTLKIRSTKLEDSAMYFCASSEAGVDTQYFGPGTRLTVL.

The chain has TRBV4-1 and TRBJ1-1, with D maybe TRBD1 (5 bases). The CDR3 runs 16 residues. Per the germline V gene, CDR1 is MGHRA and CDR2 is YSYEKL. V lost 1 base to trimming and J lost 1 base, with 13 bases between them. The CDR3 sequence: CASSQGTGPRNTEAFF. The CDR3 nucleotides are TGCGCCAGCAGCCAAGGAACAGGTCCGAGGAACACTGAAGCTTTCTTT.

This clone was seen only a few times. This chain uses TRBV7-9 with TRBJ2-1; 8 bases map to TRBD2. The CDR3 sequence is 14 residues long. Losses at the gene ends were 5 bases for V and 5 bases for J; bases not matched to a gene: 5. The germline CDR1 and CDR2 sequences are SEHNR and FQNEAQ (reference sequence). CDR3 DNA: TGTGCCAGCAGCCGCGCGGGGGGAAACAATGAGCAGTTCTTC. Its translation is CASSRAGGNNEQFF.

V usage is TRBV29-1 and J usage is TRBJ2-3; 8 bases fit TRBD2. The CDR3 runs 15 residues. Per germline, CDR1 SQVTM and CDR2 ANQGSEA. The CDR3 region has the DNA TGCAGTCACCCCCAGGCGGGAGGTCCCACAGATACGCAGTATTTT. It yields the protein CSHPQAGGPTDTQYF.

In DNA, the CDR3 is TGTGCCAGCAGCTACAGGGTAGGAGGCAACCAAGAGACCCAGTACTTC. It translates to CASSYRVGGNQETQYF. The chain has TRBV7-2 and TRBJ2-5; D is possibly TRBD1 (6 bases). V lost 4 bases, J lost 0 bases, and 15 bases lay in between. This CDR3 region has 16 residues. Germline V gene sequence: CDR1 SGHTA, CDR2 FQGNSA.

The chain uses TRBV29-1 and TRBJ2-7, with 9 bases that match TRBD2. Trimming at V came to 7 bases and at J to 2 bases, leaving 9 bases not matched to a gene. Germline CDR1 reads SQVTM; CDR2 reads ANQGSEA. The CDR3 consists of 14 residues. The CDR3 protein is CSAVSGLATYEQYF. Here the CDR3 DNA reads TGCAGCGCGGTGTCGGGACTAGCTACCTACGAGCAGTACTTC.

V gene TRBV7-9 combines with J gene TRBJ1-2; D is unresolved. V was cut by 1 base and J by 7 bases, with 4 bases left in between. Germline lookup yields CDR1 SEHNR and CDR2 FQNEAQ (reference sequence). The CDR3 loop spans 11 amino acids. The CDR3 sequence is CASSLGPGYTF. The CDR3 region has the DNA TGTGCCAGCAGCTTAGGGCCTGGCTACACCTTC.

The chain links TRBV4-3 to TRBJ2-7; 11 bases align to TRBD2. The ends lost 3 bases at V and 4 bases at J; junction bases unmatched: 5. Germline V gene data show CDR1 as LGHNA and CDR2 as YSLEER. The CDR3 is 15 residues long. CDR3 protein: CASSQRLAGRYEQYF. The CDR3 DNA follows: TGCGCCAGCAGCCAGAGACTAGCGGGAAGATACGAGCAGTACTTC.

As for this clone: Sequence at one end of the junction differs from germline and may be a read error. The chain has TRBV7-2 and TRBJ1-2; D is unresolved. CDR1 SGHTA and CDR2 FQGNSA come from the germline V gene. This CDR3 is 15 amino acids long. The CDR3 protein is CASSLEDQVAYGYTF. CDR3 coding DNA: TGTGCCAGCAGTTTAGAGGATCAGGTCGCCTATGGCTACACCTTC.

V is TRBV5-1 and J is TRBJ2-7, with a weak D call TRBD2 (6 bases). The CDR3 spans 14 residues. Germline CDR1 and CDR2: SGHRS and YFSETQ. Trimming stripped 0 bases from V and 6 bases from J, with 13 bases between. This CDR3 is CASSLAGRGGEQYF. CDR3 sequence (DNA): TGCGCCAGCAGCTTGGCCGGGCGGGGTGGCGAGCAGTACTTC.

This clone has only a few counts. The chain employs TRBV6-5 and TRBJ1-5; tentatively, D is TRBD1 (5 bases). The CDR3 loop spans 14 amino acids. Germline CDR1 reads MNHEY; CDR2 reads SVGAGI. Trimming left V 6 bases short and J 3 bases short, with 12 bases between. CDR3 nucleotides: TGTGCCAGCAGCCTGAGGGGAAACAATCAGCCCCAGCATTTT. Its translation: CASSLRGNNQPQHF.

The chain uses TRBV9 and TRBJ2-5; 9 nucleotides align to TRBD1. The CDR3 runs to 19 residues. Germline assignment: CDR1 SGDLS and CDR2 YYNGEE. With V trimmed by 4 bases and J by 5 bases, 21 bases remained unmatched. Here the CDR3 reads CASSILPGWGQGREETQYF. For the CDR3, the DNA is TGTGCCAGCAGCATCCTGCCCGGATGGGGACAGGGTAGGGAGGAGACCCAGTACTTC. The whole variable domain, remainder taken from reference TRBV9 and TRBJ2-5, is DSGVTQTPKHLITATGQRVTLRCSPRSGDLSVYWYQQSLDQGLQFLIQYYNGEERAKGNILERFSAQQFPDLHSELNLSSLELGDSALYFCASSILPGWGQGREETQYFGPGTRLLVL.

J is TRBJ2-7 and V is TRBV29-1, with 9 bases lining up with TRBD2. This CDR3 spans 19 amino acids. Germline V gene sequence: CDR1 SQVTM, CDR2 ANQGSEA. V was clipped by 3 bases and J by 0 bases; unmatched bases: 18. CDR3 sequence (DNA): TGCAGCGTTGAGGGAAGCGAGACTAGCGGTTCTATAAACTCCTACGAGCAGTACTTC. Its translation: CSVEGSETSGSINSYEQYF.

The table lists this clone with a few counts. The chain has TRBV29-1 and TRBJ2-7; 7 bases map to TRBD2. Per germline, CDR1 SQVTM and CDR2 ANQGSEA. The CDR3 totals 14 residues. Trimming removed 6 bases from V and 4 bases from J; junction bases left unmatched: 12. Here the CDR3 reads CSVSGLSNLYEQYF. DNA of the CDR3: TGCAGCGTCTCGGGACTATCGAATCTATACGAGCAGTACTTC.

The count of this clone is one. Here the CDR3 reads CASSSRTGGEQAFF. CDR3 sequence (DNA): TGCGCCAGCAGCTCCCGGACAGGGGGAGAACAAGCTTTCTTT. This chain connects TRBV5-1 to TRBJ1-1; 10 positions agree with TRBD1. This CDR3 spans 14 amino acids. V was pared by 3 bases and J by 9 bases, with 8 bases of the junction left unmatched. CDR1 SGHRS and CDR2 YFSETQ come from the germline V gene. The full variable domain, in which reference TRBV5-1 and TRBJ1-1 provide the parts outside the CDR3, is KAGVTQTPRYLIKTRGQQVTLSCSPISGHRSVSWYQQTPGQGLQFLFEYFSETQRNKGNFPGRFSGRQFSNSRSEMNVSTLELGDSALYLCASSSRTGGEQAFFGQGTRLTVV.

The rearrangement links TRBV18 to TRBJ2-7, with TRBD1 matching over 12 bases. After removal of 2 bases from V and 4 bases from J, the junction contained 18 bases not matched to a gene. The V gene's germline CDR1 is KGHSH and CDR2 LQKENI. There are 20 residues in the CDR3. CDR3 sequence (DNA): TGTGCCAGCTCACCAAGATCGGGACAGGGGGCGTTCGGGAGGGATTACGAGCAGTACTTC. It codes for CASSPRSGQGAFGRDYEQYF.

CDR3 nucleotide sequence: TGTGCCAGCAGCTTAGCGCCCGAAGCTTTCTTT. Residues: CASSLAPEAFF. V is TRBV7-9 and J is TRBJ1-1; D not certain. The V end was cut by 0 bases, the J end by 8 bases, with 4 bases between. Germline-derived CDR1 and CDR2 are SEHNR and FQNEAQ (reference sequence). CDR3 length: 11 residues.

The V and J genes are TRBV29-1 and TRBJ2-2; the D gene is possibly TRBD1 (5 bases). V was clipped by 3 bases and J by 5 bases, with 13 bases between them. The CDR3 runs to 14 residues. Per germline, CDR1 SQVTM and CDR2 ANQGSEA. CDR3 sequence reads: CSVEGGAGTGELFF. The DNA of the CDR3 is TGCAGCGTTGAGGGTGGGGCCGGAACCGGGGAGCTGTTTTTT.

The chain carries TRBV7-2 and TRBJ2-7; no clear D gene. CDR3 length: 14 amino acids. Trimming left V 10 bases short and J 0 bases short, with 16 bases between. Germline loops: CDR1 SGHTA, CDR2 FQGNSA. This chain's CDR3 is CATSFGASSYEQYF. CDR3 bases: TGTGCCACCTCATTCGGTGCTAGCTCCTACGAGCAGTACTTC.

A few counts support this clone. The V call is TRBV7-9, the J call TRBJ2-3, with 7 nucleotides matching TRBD1. The CDR3 totals 15 residues. The V and J ends lost 10 bases and 5 bases, in that order; junction bases with no gene match: 15. Germline lookup yields CDR1 SEHNR and CDR2 FQNEAQ (reference sequence). The CDR3 reads CATSPPKTGIDTQYF. The DNA of the CDR3 is TGTGCCACCAGTCCTCCAAAGACAGGGATAGATACGCAGTATTTT.

This clone is deemed medium-sized. This rearrangement joins TRBV19 to TRBJ1-5, with 8 bases fitting TRBD1. This CDR3 contains 15 residues. Trimming removed 6 bases from V and 4 bases from J; junction bases left unmatched: 8. Germline loops: CDR1 LNHDA, CDR2 SQIVND (reference sequence). As DNA, the CDR3 is TGTGCCAGTAGGACGGGACAGGTAATTAATCAGCCCCAGCATTTT. Protein sequence: CASRTGQVINQPQHF.

A note on this clone: Different DNA sequences within this sample yield the same CDR3. The chain uses TRBV30 and TRBJ2-6; D is undetermined. CDR3 size: 14 residues. V was cut by 0 bases and J by 2 bases, with 5 bases left in between. Germline values: CDR1 GTSNPN, CDR2 SVGIG (reference sequence). CDR3 sequence: CAWSVGAGANVLTF. The CDR3 region has the DNA TGTGCCTGGAGTGTAGGAGCTGGGGCCAACGTCCTGACTTTC.